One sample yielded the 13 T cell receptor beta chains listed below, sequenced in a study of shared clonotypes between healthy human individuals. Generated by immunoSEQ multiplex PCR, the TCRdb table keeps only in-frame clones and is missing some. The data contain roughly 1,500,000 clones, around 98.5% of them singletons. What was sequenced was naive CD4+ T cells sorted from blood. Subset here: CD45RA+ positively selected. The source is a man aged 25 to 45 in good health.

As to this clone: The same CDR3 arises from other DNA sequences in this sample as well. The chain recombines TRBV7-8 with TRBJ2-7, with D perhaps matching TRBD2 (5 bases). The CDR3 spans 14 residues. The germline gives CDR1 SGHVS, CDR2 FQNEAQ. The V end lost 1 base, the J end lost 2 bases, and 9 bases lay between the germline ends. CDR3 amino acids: CASSLGGSAYEQYF. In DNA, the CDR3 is TGTGCCAGCAGCTTAGGAGGGAGTGCCTACGAGCAGTACTTC.

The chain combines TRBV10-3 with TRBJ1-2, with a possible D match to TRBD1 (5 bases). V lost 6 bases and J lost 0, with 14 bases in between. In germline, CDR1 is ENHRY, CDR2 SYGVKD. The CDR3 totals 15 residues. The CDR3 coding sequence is TGTGCCATCAGAAGACCTGGGGACCCTAACTATGGCTACACCTTC. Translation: CAIRRPGDPNYGYTF.

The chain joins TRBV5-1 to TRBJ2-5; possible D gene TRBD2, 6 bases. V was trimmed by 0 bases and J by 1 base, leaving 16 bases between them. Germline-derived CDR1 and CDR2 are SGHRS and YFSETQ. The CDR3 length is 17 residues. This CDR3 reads CASSLASGGTSQETQYF. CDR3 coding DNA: TGCGCCAGCAGCTTGGCCTCTGGCGGGACGAGCCAAGAGACCCAGTACTTC. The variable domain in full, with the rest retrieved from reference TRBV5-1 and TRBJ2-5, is KAGVTQTPRYLIKTRGQQVTLSCSPISGHRSVSWYQQTPGQGLQFLFEYFSETQRNKGNFPGRFSGRQFSNSRSEMNVSTLELGDSALYLCASSLASGGTSQETQYFGPGTRLLVL.

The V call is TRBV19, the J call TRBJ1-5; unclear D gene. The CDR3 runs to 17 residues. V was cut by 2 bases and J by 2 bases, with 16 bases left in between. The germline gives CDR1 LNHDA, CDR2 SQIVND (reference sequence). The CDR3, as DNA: TGTGCCAGTAGTATAATTCTGGGCAGAAGGGGCAATCAGCCCCAGCATTTT. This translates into CASSIILGRRGNQPQHF.

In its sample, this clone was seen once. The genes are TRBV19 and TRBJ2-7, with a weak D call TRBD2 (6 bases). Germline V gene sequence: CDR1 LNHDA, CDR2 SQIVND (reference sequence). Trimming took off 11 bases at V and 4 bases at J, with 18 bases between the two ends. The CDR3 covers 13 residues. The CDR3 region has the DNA TGTGCCTCCGCCCGGGACTCGACGTACGAGCAGTACTTC. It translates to CASARDSTYEQYF.

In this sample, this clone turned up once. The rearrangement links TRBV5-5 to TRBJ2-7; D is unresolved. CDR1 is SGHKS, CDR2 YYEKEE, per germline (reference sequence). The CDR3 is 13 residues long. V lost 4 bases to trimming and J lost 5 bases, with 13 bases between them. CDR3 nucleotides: TGTGCCAGCAGCCGGCAAAGGTTGAACGAGCAGTACTTC. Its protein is CASSRQRLNEQYF.

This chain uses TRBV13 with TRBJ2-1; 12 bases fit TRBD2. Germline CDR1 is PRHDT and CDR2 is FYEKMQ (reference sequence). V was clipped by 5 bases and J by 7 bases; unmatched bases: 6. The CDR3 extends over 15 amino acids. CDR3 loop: CASSKTSGRVNEQFF. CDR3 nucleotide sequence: TGTGCCAGCAGCAAGACTAGCGGGAGAGTAAATGAGCAGTTCTTC. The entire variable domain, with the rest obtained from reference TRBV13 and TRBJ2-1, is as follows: AAGVIQSPRHLIKEKRETATLKCYPIPRHDTVYWYQQGPGQDPQFLISFYEKMQSDKGSIPDRFSAQQFSDYHSELNMSSLELGDSALYFCASSKTSGRVNEQFFGPGTRLTVL.

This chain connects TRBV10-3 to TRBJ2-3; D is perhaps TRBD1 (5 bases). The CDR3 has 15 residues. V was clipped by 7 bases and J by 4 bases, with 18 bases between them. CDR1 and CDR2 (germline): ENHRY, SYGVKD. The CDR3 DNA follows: TGTGCCATCACCAATGCATGGGGCTTGGCAGATACGCAGTATTTT. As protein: CAITNAWGLADTQYF.

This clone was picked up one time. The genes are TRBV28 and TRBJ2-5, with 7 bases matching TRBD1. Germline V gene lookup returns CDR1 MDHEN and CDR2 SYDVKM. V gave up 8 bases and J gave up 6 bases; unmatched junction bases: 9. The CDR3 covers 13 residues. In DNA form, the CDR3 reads TGTGCCAGCTGCGGACAGGTCTGGAAGACCCAGTACTTC. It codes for CASCGQVWKTQYF.

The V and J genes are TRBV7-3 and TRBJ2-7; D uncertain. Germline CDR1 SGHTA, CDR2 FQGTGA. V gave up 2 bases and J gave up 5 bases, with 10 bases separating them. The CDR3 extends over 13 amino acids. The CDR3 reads CASSLDSSDEQYF. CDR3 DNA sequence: TGTGCCAGCAGCTTAGATAGCAGCGACGAGCAGTACTTC. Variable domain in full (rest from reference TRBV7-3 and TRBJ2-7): GAGVSQTPSNKVTEKGKYVELRCDPISGHTALYWYRQSLGQGPEFLIYFQGTGAADDSGLPNDRFFAVRPEGSVSTLKIQRTERGDSAVYLCASSLDSSDEQYFGPGTRLTVT.

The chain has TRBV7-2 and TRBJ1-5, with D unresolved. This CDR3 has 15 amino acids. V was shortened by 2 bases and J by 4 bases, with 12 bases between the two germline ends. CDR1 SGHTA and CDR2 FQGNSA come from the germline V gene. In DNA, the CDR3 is TGTGCCAGCAGCTTATGGTCCGGCCCAAATCAGCCCCAGCATTTT. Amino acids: CASSLWSGPNQPQHF.

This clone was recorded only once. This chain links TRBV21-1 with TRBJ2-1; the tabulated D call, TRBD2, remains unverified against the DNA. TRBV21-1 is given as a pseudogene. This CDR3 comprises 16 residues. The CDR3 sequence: CASTLNRLAGYNEQFF. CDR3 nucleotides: TGTGCCAGCACCCTTAACCGACTAGCGGGCTACAATGAGCAGTTCTTC.

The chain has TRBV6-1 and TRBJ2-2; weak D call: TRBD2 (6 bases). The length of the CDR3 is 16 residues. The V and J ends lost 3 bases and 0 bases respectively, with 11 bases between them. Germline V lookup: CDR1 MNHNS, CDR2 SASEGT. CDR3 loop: CASSDPGLPNTGELFF. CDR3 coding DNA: TGTGCCAGCAGTGACCCGGGACTGCCGAACACCGGGGAGCTGTTTTTT.